This TCR beta chain was documented in a study of blood T cell repertoires in COVID-19. About the study: The study drew acute and convalescent COVID-19 samples from the United States, Italy and Spain.

In the source study's methods: Amplification from reference gene primers served as the basis for estimated nucleated cell counts. This table comes from immunoSEQ multiplex PCR, and its TCRdb copy is limited to in-frame clones, with some not included. V and J calls and clone size are those listed in that table; D and trimming were worked out from the DNA. The sample consists of about 400,000 clones, 75% to 90% of them appearing once. The Seattle patients, enrolled during active infection, were followed longitudinally. Germline loops: CDR1 MNHEY, CDR2 SMNVEV (reference sequence). The CDR3 spans 16 residues. After removal of 5 bases from V and 3 bases from J, the junction contained 9 bases not matched to a gene.

This chain links TRBV27 with TRBJ1-5; 8 positions match TRBD1. Sequenced: peripheral blood. The sequence came from a woman aged 55-70 years with COVID-19, enrolled during active disease. The CDR3 sequence is CASSTRTGGANQPQHF. The DNA of the CDR3 is TGTGCCAGCAGTACGCGTACAGGGGGGGCCAATCAGCCCCAGCATTTT.